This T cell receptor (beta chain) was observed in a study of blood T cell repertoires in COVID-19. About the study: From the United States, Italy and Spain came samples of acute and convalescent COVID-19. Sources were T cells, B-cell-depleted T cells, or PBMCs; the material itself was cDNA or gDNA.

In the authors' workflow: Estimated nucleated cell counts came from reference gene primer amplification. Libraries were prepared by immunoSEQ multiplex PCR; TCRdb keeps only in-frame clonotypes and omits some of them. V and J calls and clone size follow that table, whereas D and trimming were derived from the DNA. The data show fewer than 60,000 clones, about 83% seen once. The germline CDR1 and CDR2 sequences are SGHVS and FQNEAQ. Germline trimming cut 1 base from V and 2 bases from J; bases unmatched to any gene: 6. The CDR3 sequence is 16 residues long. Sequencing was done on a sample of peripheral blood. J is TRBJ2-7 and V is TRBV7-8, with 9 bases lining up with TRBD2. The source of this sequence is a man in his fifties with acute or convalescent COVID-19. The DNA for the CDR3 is TGTGCCAGCAGCTTAGGAGTGCGGGGGGGGCCCTACGAGCAGTACTTC. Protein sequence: CASSLGVRGGPYEQYF.